This T cell receptor beta chain was sequenced during a study of T cells expressing NK-cell markers. Study background: Investigators obtained TCR beta repertoires from sorted CD3+CD56+NKG2C+, CD3+CD56+NKG2C- and CD3+CD56-NKG2C+ T cells. Within the sequenced cohort of eight donors, seven exhibited HCMV seropositivity and one was seronegative.

Each CDR3 protein gets one entry in TCRdb, which reprocessed the 5' RACE reads and gives no DNA. The table counts 550,000 to 600,000 distinct CDR3 sequences; about 3.6% lies in the top ten. The CDR3 sequence is 15 residues long. Germline lookup yields CDR1 SGHTA and CDR2 FQGNSA. Sequenced sample: blood T cells: a sorted CD56 or NKG2C T cell subset, CD4+ or CD8+ T cells, or bulk PBMC T cells (not recorded which). This chain links TRBV7-2 with TRBJ2-1; the TRBD1 assignment by TCRdb is unverifiable without DNA. This TCR derives from a man aged 18 to 30 in good health. CDR3 in amino acids: CASSSLGQGFDEQFF.